This is a list of T cell receptor beta chains from one sample in a study of shared clonotypes between healthy human individuals. Only in-frame clones appear in the TCRdb table, and some are missing; sequencing was by immunoSEQ multiplex PCR. Of roughly 500,000 clones in the sample, 76% were seen once. Sample: PBMCs. Receptor source: a woman aged 40 to 55 in good health. Some clones in this sample may be carry-over from other donors' samples. Each CDR3 is given with its conserved first and last residue. The D gene is left open where the match is weak. Size is omitted from some rows. Given values are once, few, many or a class for expanded clones.

TRBJ2-7,NA,NA,TRBV2,TGTGCCAGCAGTGAAGCGCGAGGATTCGGAGTCGAGCAGTACTTC,CASSEARGFGVEQYF
TRBJ2-1,NA,TRBD2,TRBV7-9,TGTGCCAGCAGCTTAGTTGGGGGTCTAGCGGGCTACAATGAGCAGTTCTTC,CASSLVGGLAGYNEQFF
TRBJ2-2,NA,NA,TRBV19,TGTGCCAGTAGAAACGAGGGACGGGTCGGCGACGGGGAGCTGTTTTTT,CASRNEGRVGDGELFF
TRBJ2-7,NA,NA,TRBV4-2,TGTGCCAGCAGCCAAGATAATCTTCCTACTAGCTCCTACGAGCAGTACTTC,CASSQDNLPTSSYEQYF
TRBJ2-5,NA,TRBD2,TRBV19,TGTGCCAGTAGTATACTAGCGGGAAGAGAGACCCAGTACTTC,CASSILAGRETQYF
TRBJ1-5,NA,NA,TRBV15,TGTGCCACCAGCAGAGATCGGGGGGCTCAGCCCCAGCATTTT,CATSRDRGAQPQHF
TRBJ1-3,NA,NA,TRBV9,TGTGCCAGCAGCGCGAGCGGTACCGGAGGAAACACCATATATTTT,CASSASGTGGNTIYF
TRBJ2-6,NA,TRBD2,TRBV28,TGTGCCAGCAGCTCCGGACTAGCGGGAGGGGCTGGGGCCAACGTCCTGACTTTC,CASSSGLAGGAGANVLTF
TRBJ2-1,NA,NA,TRBV7-3,TGTGCCAGCAGCCCACCGGGAACCCTAAGGGATGAGCAGTTCTTC,CASSPPGTLRDEQFF
TRBJ2-7,NA,TRBD2,TRBV18,TGTGCCAGCTCACCTGAAGGGACTAGCGGTATCTACGAGCAATACTTC,CASSPEGTSGIYEQYF
TRBJ2-3,many,TRBD1,TRBV18,TGTGCCAGCTCACCTGGGACAGGGGTGGATACGCAGTATTTT,CASSPGTGVDTQYF
TRBJ2-7,NA,TRBD2,TRBV4-1,TGCGCCAGCAGCACGACTAGCGGGAGGAACGAGCAGTACTTC,CASSTTSGRNEQYF
TRBJ1-5,NA,NA,TRBV19,TGTGCCAGTCATAATAGCAATCAGCCCCAGCATTTT,CASHNSNQPQHF
TRBJ2-5,NA,NA,TRBV10-2,TGCGCCAGCAGTGATCCCGAGGGGCAGCAGTACTTC,CASSDPEGQQYF
TRBJ1-4,NA,NA,TRBV11-2,TGTGCCAGCAGCTCTCTTGTCAGTAATGAAAAACTGTTTTTT,CASSSLVSNEKLFF
TRBJ1-1,many,NA,TRBV19,TGTGCCAGTAGTGTTTGGAACACTGAAGCTTTCTTT,CASSVWNTEAFF
TRBJ2-7,few,NA,TRBV11-2,TGTGCCAGCAGCTCCCTGACGAGACCCTCCTACGAGCAGTACTTC,CASSSLTRPSYEQYF
TRBJ1-3,few,NA,TRBV5-4,TGTGCCAGCAGCTTGGGGGGGCGCCCTGGAAACACCATATATTTT,CASSLGGRPGNTIYF
TRBJ1-2,NA,TRBD1,TRBV28,TGTGCCAGCAGTTTACAGGGGGCTCATGGCTACACCTTC,CASSLQGAHGYTF
TRBJ2-1,NA,TRBD2,TRBV9,TGTGCCAGCAGCGTTGGGACTAGCGGGAGAGGTGAGCAGTTCTTC,CASSVGTSGRGEQFF
TRBJ1-1,few,NA,TRBV5-1,TGCGCCAGCAGCTTAGGGGGAGTGGGGAACCATGAAGCTTTCTTT,CASSLGGVGNHEAFF
TRBJ2-7,once,TRBD1,TRBV27,TGTGCCAGCAGGCCGCGGGACAGGGGGGTCGGCGGGAGGTACGAGCAGTACTTC,CASRPRDRGVGGRYEQYF
TRBJ1-5,NA,NA,TRBV28,TGTGCCAGCAGTTTTGGACAATGGGATCAGCCCCAGCATTTT,CASSFGQWDQPQHF
TRBJ2-1,few,TRBD2,TRBV19,TGTGCCAGTAGTATAGATACCGGGAGGGGTGAGCAGTTCTTC,CASSIDTGRGEQFF
TRBJ2-1,NA,NA,TRBV11-2,TGTGCCAGCAGCTGGGCCTTATACAATGAGCAGTTCTTC,CASSWALYNEQFF
TRBJ2-7,NA,TRBD2,TRBV7-2,TGTGCCAGCAGCTTAATTGGACTAGCGGGAGCGCGGGAGCAGTACTTC,CASSLIGLAGAREQYF
TRBJ2-1,NA,TRBD2,TRBV18,TGTGCCAGCTCACCGAAGACTAGCGGGAGTAATGAGCAGTTCTTC,CASSPKTSGSNEQFF
TRBJ1-1,NA,TRBD1,TRBV5-1,TGCGCCAGCGGCTTGGTCGGGACAGGGGACACTGAAGCTTTCTTT,CASGLVGTGDTEAFF
TRBJ1-2,NA,TRBD1,TRBV6-1,TGTGCCAGCAGGGACAGGGGAACATATGGCTACACCTTC,CASRDRGTYGYTF
TRBJ2-7,NA,TRBD2,TRBV7-2,TGTGCCAGCAGCCCTCCCGGACTAGCCCGGAGGGGCTACGAGCAGTACTTC,CASSPPGLARRGYEQYF
TRBJ1-1,NA,NA,TRBV11-2,TGTGCCAGCAGCTTGAATCCAGTTCCCGGAGGGAACATTGAAGCTTTCTTT,CASSLNPVPGGNIEAFF
TRBJ2-7,NA,TRBD2,TRBV28,TGTGCCAGCAGGCCTAGCGGGAAATACGAGCAGTACTTC,CASRPSGKYEQYF
TRBJ1-1,NA,NA,TRBV30,TGTGCCTGGAGGGGAAGGGTCATGAACACTGAAGCTTTCTTT,CAWRGRVMNTEAFF
TRBJ2-7,NA,TRBD1,TRBV11-1,TGTGCCAGCAGCTTAGCGGGACAGGGGAACGAGCAGTACTTC,CASSLAGQGNEQYF
TRBJ2-1,once,TRBD2,TRBV6-5,TGTGCCAGCGAGCGGGAGGGGTCCTTTAATGAGCAGTTCTTC,CASEREGSFNEQFF
TRBJ1-2,once,NA,TRBV27,TGTGCCAGCAGTTTTTCCCGGGGCGGCTATGGCTACACCTTC,CASSFSRGGYGYTF
TRBJ2-7,NA,TRBD1,TRBV7-9,TGTGCCAGCAGCATCCGGGACAGGTACGAGCAGTACTTC,CASSIRDRYEQYF
TRBJ2-7,few,NA,TRBV14,TGTGCCAGCAGCCAAGATGGCTGGGCGGAGCAGTACTTC,CASSQDGWAEQYF
TRBJ2-2,NA,TRBD1,TRBV7-7,TGTGCTAGCAGCCGACAGGGGGCGAACACCGGGGAGCTGTTTTTT,CASSRQGANTGELFF
TRBJ1-2,NA,NA,TRBV2,TGTGCCAGCAGTGAATTGGGGGGCCTCTATGGCTACACCTTC,CASSELGGLYGYTF
TRBJ1-1,NA,TRBD1,TRBV19,TGTGCCAGTAGTTTAACAGGGGGCATCACTGAAGCTTTCTTT,CASSLTGGITEAFF
TRBJ2-5,NA,TRBD1,TRBV5-1,TGCGCCAGCACACCGGGACAGACTCAAGAGACCCAGTACTTC,CASTPGQTQETQYF
TRBJ1-4,NA,NA,TRBV4-2,TGTGCCAGCAGCCAGGGTGGCGCCGAGGGTGAAAAACTGTTTTTT,CASSQGGAEGEKLFF
TRBJ2-7,NA,NA,TRBV28,TGTGCCAGCAATGGGGGGTACAGCTCCTACGAGCAGTACTTC,CASNGGYSSYEQYF